This T cell receptor beta chain originates from a study of T cell responses to AZD1222 COVID-19 vaccine. This CDR3 spans 13 amino acids. Per the germline V gene, CDR1 is SGHAT and CDR2 is FQNNGV. Deletions cut 5 bases from V and 6 bases from J, with 13 bases between. Libraries were prepared by immunoSEQ multiplex PCR; TCRdb keeps only in-frame clonotypes and omits some of them. The repertoire holds 100,000 to 120,000 clones, with around 90% as singletons. V usage is TRBV11-2 and J usage is TRBJ1-2; D is ambiguous. The specimen comprised peripheral blood, sampled on day 0 of AZD1222 vaccination. The receptor was isolated from an adult in good health. The CDR3 loop is CASSVTGYDGYTF. CDR3 sequence (DNA): TGTGCCAGCAGCGTAACGGGTTACGATGGCTACACCTTC.